The T cell receptor (beta chain) under discussion was sequenced for a study of T cell clonotyping in hematopoietic cell transplantation. The overall study: Cytoreduction preceded collection of pretransplant recipient samples.

Generated by immunoSEQ multiplex PCR, the TCRdb table keeps only in-frame clones and is missing some. There are some 30,000 clones in the sample; 85% to 95% occur only once, and around 2.3% lies in the top ten. Regarding time point: recipient sample about 28 days before transplant, after cytoreduction. The origin of this receptor is a man aged 45-60 years with acute myeloid leukemia. Some clones in this sample may be carry-over from other donors' samples. The sample in question was peripheral blood mononuclear cells, obtained before stem cell transplant.

This CDR3 reads CASSLGGARTYEQYF. CDR3 coding DNA: TGTGCCAGCAGCCTAGGGGGTGCCAGAACCTACGAGCAGTACTTC. The V call is TRBV7-2, the J call TRBJ2-7, with D possibly matching TRBD1 (6 bases). Trimming cost V 5 bases and J 2 bases, with 16 bases left between them. Looked up from germline, CDR1 is SGHTA and CDR2 is FQGNSA. This CDR3 is 15 amino acids long.